Below are 12 T cell receptor beta chains sequenced from a single sample in a study of blood T cell repertoires in COVID-19 (dated by TCRdb to 2018 to 2021). Library creation used the immunoSEQ multiplex PCR assay. TCRdb re-hosts the immuneACCESS table, in-frame sequences only. Its copies lack some clones; in the studies checked, an unresolved V gene accounts for under half of them, and the cause for the rest is not known. Present in this sample are 400,000 to 500,000 clones, approximately 90% of which were seen just once. Less than 1.5% of the sample comes from the top ten. What was sequenced was PBMCs or T cells enriched from blood (not recorded which). Source of these receptors: a woman between 18 and 29 years old who had been exposed to COVID-19.

J is TRBJ2-7 and V is TRBV9; a possible D gene is TRBD1 (6 bases). The ends were cut back, 2 bases at V and 3 bases at J, with 9 bases in the middle. This CDR3 has 13 residues. CDR1 is SGDLS, CDR2 YYNGEE, per germline. CDR3 region: CASSVSTGYEQYF. The CDR3 region has the DNA TGTGCCAGCAGCGTGTCGACAGGCTACGAGCAGTACTTC.

The V call is TRBV21-1, the J call TRBJ2-3; TRBD2, the table's D call, lacks a check against the DNA. TRBV21-1 is a known pseudogene. The CDR3 has 18 residues. The CDR3 DNA sequence: TGTGCCAGCAGCAATACCCCCGGACTAGCGGATAGCACAGATACGCAGTATTTT. Protein: CASSNTPGLADSTDTQYF.

The chain couples TRBV4-1 to TRBJ1-5; the match to TRBD1 covers 10 bases. CDR1 MGHRA and CDR2 YSYEKL come from the germline V gene. The CDR3 has 16 amino acids. J was trimmed by 6 bases and V by 5 bases; bases with no gene match: 10. The CDR3: CASSSPRQGASQPQHF. In DNA, the CDR3 is TGCGCCAGCAGCTCCCCGAGACAGGGGGCAAGTCAGCCCCAGCATTTT.

The V call is TRBV12-5, the J call TRBJ2-1; 7 bases align to TRBD2. From germline, CDR1 is LGHNT and CDR2 FRNRAP. The CDR3 totals 15 residues. The junction had 11 bases not matched to a gene; V was cut back by 2 bases and J by 10 bases. The CDR3 is CASGLLTGRAGEQFF. CDR3 coding DNA: TGTGCTAGTGGTTTGTTGACGGGGAGGGCCGGCGAGCAGTTCTTC.

The V call is TRBV28, the J call TRBJ1-5, with D possibly TRBD1 on 5 matching bases. The CDR3 has 14 amino acids. Deletions cut 6 bases from V and 3 bases from J, with 12 bases between. CDR1 and CDR2 from the germline V gene are MDHEN and SYDVKM. The CDR3 reads CASSPPGSNQPQHF. The CDR3 bases are TGTGCCAGCAGCCCTCCAGGGTCCAATCAGCCCCAGCATTTT.

This chain connects TRBV7-2 to TRBJ1-3; possible D gene TRBD1, 5 bases. V was cut by 6 bases and J by 0 bases, with 12 bases left in between. Germline lookup yields CDR1 SGHTA and CDR2 FQGNSA. The CDR3 sequence is 15 residues long. The DNA for the CDR3 is TGTGCCAGCAGGCCACCGGGACTCTCTGGAAACACCATATATTTT. Residues: CASRPPGLSGNTIYF.

The rearrangement joins TRBV5-1 to TRBJ1-6; D is unresolved. Deletions cut 0 bases from V and 7 bases from J, with 14 bases between. The V gene's germline CDR1 is SGHRS and CDR2 YFSETQ. The CDR3 consists of 16 residues. The DNA of the CDR3 is TGCGCCAGCAGCTTGGGAGGGAGCAGTTGGAATTCACCCCTCCACTTT. Protein sequence: CASSLGGSSWNSPLHF.

The genes are TRBV5-1 and TRBJ2-3; 9 positions agree with TRBD1. The CDR3 extends over 18 amino acids. V trimming: 4 bases; J trimming: 0 bases; junction bases outside the gene matches: 12. Per the germline V gene, CDR1 is SGHRS and CDR2 is YFSETQ. In nucleotides, the CDR3 is TGCGCCAGCAGCCTGTTTGGGGGACAGGGCTTGAGCACAGATACGCAGTATTTT. The encoded protein is CASSLFGGQGLSTDTQYF.

The rearrangement links TRBV7-8 to TRBJ2-2, with a tentative D call TRBD1 (5 bases). From germline, CDR1 is SGHVS and CDR2 FQNEAQ. The CDR3 length is 16 residues. The V end lost 6 bases, the J end lost 4 bases, and 18 bases lay between the germline ends. The CDR3 nucleotides read TGTGCCAGCAGTTACAGGAGACACCAACCCACCGGGGAGCTGTTTTTT. Its protein product is CASSYRRHQPTGELFF.

This chain links TRBV2 with TRBJ2-3, with D unresolved. Germline CDR1 and CDR2: SNHLY and FYNNEI. Trimming left V 0 bases short and J 1 base short, with 11 bases between. The CDR3 contains 16 residues. The CDR3 DNA reads as TGTGCCAGCAGTGAAGCGGCCTCCATGGGCACAGATACGCAGTATTTT. Its translation: CASSEAASMGTDTQYF.

The V gene is TRBV12-3 or TRBV12-4, the J gene TRBJ2-1; D might be TRBD2 (6 bases). This CDR3 has 13 amino acids. Trimming left V 9 bases short and J 4 bases short, with 13 bases between. CDR3 nucleotides: TGTGCCAGTGGACTAACGACATACAATGAGCAGTTCTTC. Translation: CASGLTTYNEQFF.

This clone appeared a single time. This chain uses TRBV11-3 with TRBJ1-1; D is perhaps TRBD1 (6 bases). CDR1 and CDR2 from the germline V gene are SGHNT and YENEEA. There are 17 residues in the CDR3. V lost 3 bases to trimming and J lost 4 bases, with 21 bases between them. This chain's CDR3 is CASSFRGPLNGGTEAFF. DNA of the CDR3: TGTGCCAGCAGCTTCAGGGGCCCCCTCAACGGCGGCACTGAAGCTTTCTTT.